These T cell receptor beta chains were read from a single sample in a study of blood T cells in healthy people across ages. TCRdb reprocessed the 5' RACE reads via MiXCR and lists one record per CDR3 protein. Here the sample spans more than 800,000 distinct CDR3 sequences, under 30% being singletons. The source material was blood. Source of these receptors: a woman of 80 years or more in good health. Each CDR3 is given with its conserved first and last residue. The D gene is left open where the match is weak. Clone size is stated in some rows and not others, as once, few, many or a class when expanded.

cdr3_length	v_call	j_call	d_call	clone_size	cdr3_aa	cdr3_nt
14	TRBV12-3/TRBV12-4	TRBJ1-5	.	many	CASSLGLDFTPQHF	TGTGCCAGCAGTTTGGGTCTCGATTTTACGCCCCAGCATTTT
18	TRBV6-5	TRBJ1-2	TRBD1	many	CASSYRQGGGRTNYGYTF	TGTGCCAGCAGTTACAGGCAGGGGGGAGGGAGAACTAACTATGGCTACACCTTC
13	TRBV20-1	TRBJ1-5	TRBD1	.	CSAHGTGNQPQHF	TGCAGTGCTCACGGGACAGGCAATCAGCCCCAGCATTTT
14	TRBV29-1	TRBJ2-2	.	few	CSVGYRGGTGELFF	TGCAGCGTTGGGTACAGGGGGGGCACCGGGGAGCTGTTTTTT
14	TRBV7-2	TRBJ2-5	TRBD2	many	CASSLLGGQETQYF	TGTGCCAGCAGCTTATTGGGGGGGCAAGAGACCCAGTACTTC
13	TRBV6-5	TRBJ1-2	TRBD1	.	CASSDRGLEGYTF	TGTGCCAGCAGTGACAGGGGGCTGGAGGGCTACACCTTC
15	TRBV7-8	TRBJ1-1	.	many	CASSPRGGEVTEAFF	TGTGCCAGCAGCCCCCGAGGGGGTGAGGTCACTGAAGCTTTCTTT
16	TRBV18	TRBJ2-5	.	.	CASSPPRAEFWKTQYF	TGTGCCAGCTCACCACCCCGGGCAGAGTTCTGGAAGACCCAGTACTTC
15	TRBV10-3	TRBJ2-3	.	.	CAISALATPLDTQYF	TGTGCCATCAGTGCCCTAGCGACGCCCTTAGATACGCAGTATTTT
15	TRBV9	TRBJ1-6	TRBD1	few	CASSVAGTENSPLHF	TGTGCCAGCAGCGTAGCGGGGACAGAGAATTCACCCCTCCACTTT